The 27 T cell receptor beta chains below come from one sample, sequenced in a study of blood T cell repertoires in COVID-19. Clones were read by immunoSEQ multiplex PCR, and TCRdb kept only the in-frame ones, dropping some. Of 75,000 to 100,000 clones listed, approximately 87% are singletons. The sequenced sample consisted of peripheral blood. The receptors stem from a human donor in a cohort sampled during active COVID-19.

This chain connects TRBV18 to TRBJ1-1; D unclear. The V gene lost 7 bases and the J gene lost 3 bases, with 12 bases spanning the gap. There are 13 residues in the CDR3. Germline V CDR1 and CDR2: KGHSH, LQKENI. The CDR3 protein is CASLRGEDTEAFF. CDR3 bases: TGTGCCAGCTTACGGGGAGAGGACACTGAAGCTTTCTTT.

This chain connects TRBV4-1 to TRBJ2-3; 14 nucleotides align to TRBD2. The CDR3 runs 18 residues. Per germline, CDR1 MGHRA and CDR2 YSYEKL. The ends lost 1 base at V and 2 bases at J; junction bases unmatched: 5. The CDR3 region is CASSQGGTSGSFTDTQYF. In DNA, the CDR3 is TGCGCCAGCAGCCAAGGGGGGACTAGCGGGAGTTTCACAGATACGCAGTATTTT.

The chain is built from TRBV29-1 and TRBJ2-7, with 8 bases identical to TRBD1. Germline trimming cut 1 base from V and 5 bases from J; bases unmatched to any gene: 1. The germline CDR1 and CDR2 sequences are SQVTM and ANQGSEA. This CDR3 is 12 amino acids long. As DNA, the CDR3 is TGCAGCGTTGAAGTGACAGGGGACGAGCAGTACTTC. Translating it yields CSVEVTGDEQYF.

The chain links TRBV27 to TRBJ1-5; D is ambiguous. CDR1 MNHEY and CDR2 SMNVEV come from the germline V gene (reference sequence). The CDR3 sequence is 15 residues long. V shed 2 bases and J shed 3 bases, with 11 bases lying between them. The CDR3 nucleotides are TGTGCCAGCAGTTTAGTCCCGGGGAACAATCAGCCCCAGCATTTT. Its translation: CASSLVPGNNQPQHF.

This rearrangement joins TRBV15 to TRBJ1-5; no definite D call. The CDR3 has 15 residues. CDR1 and CDR2 from the germline V gene are LNHNV and YYDKDF (reference sequence). V was shortened by 0 bases and J by 5 bases, with 11 bases between the two germline ends. As DNA, the CDR3 is TGTGCCACCAGCAGAGACAGGAGGAGGGATCAGCCCCAGCATTTT. It specifies CATSRDRRRDQPQHF.

This clone was counted between two and nine times. The chain has TRBV7-8 and TRBJ2-1, with 12 bases identical to TRBD2. The germline V gene encodes CDR1 SGHVS and CDR2 FQNEAQ. Trimming at V came to 1 base and at J to 8 bases, leaving 3 bases not matched to a gene. This CDR3 is 15 amino acids long. Here the CDR3 DNA reads TGTGCCAGCAGCTTAGGGCTAGCGGGAGGGGATGAGCAGTTCTTC. Its protein is CASSLGLAGGDEQFF.

V is TRBV2 and J is TRBJ2-5; 7 nucleotides agree with TRBD2. The germline V gene has CDR1 SNHLY and CDR2 FYNNEI. Trimming cost V 8 bases and J 2 bases; bases outside gene matches: 5. The CDR3 loop spans 13 amino acids. The CDR3 here is CASQAGRQETQYF. The CDR3 DNA sequence: TGTGCCAGCCAAGCGGGGAGGCAAGAGACCCAGTACTTC. Variable domain in full (rest from reference TRBV2 and TRBJ2-5): EPEVTQTPSHQVTQMGQEVILRCVPISNHLYFYWYRQILGQKVEFLVSFYNNEISEKSEIFDDQFSVERPDGSNFTLKIRSTKLEDSAMYFCASQAGRQETQYFGPGTRLLVL.

The CDR3 sequence is CASSLAGLRGIAFF. The CDR3 DNA follows: TGTGCCAGCAGCTTAGCAGGTCTTCGGGGGATCGCTTTCTTT. The chain combines TRBV7-9 with TRBJ1-1; possibly TRBD1 for D (5 bases). Germline CDR1 reads SEHNR; CDR2 reads FQNEAQ (reference sequence). V was shortened by 0 bases and J by 11 bases, with 16 bases between the two germline ends. There are 14 residues in the CDR3.

The count of this clone is one. This rearrangement joins TRBV2 to TRBJ1-1; D is possibly TRBD1 (5 bases). Trimming left V 7 bases short and J 3 bases short, with 15 bases between. The CDR3 extends over 14 amino acids. Germline loops: CDR1 SNHLY, CDR2 FYNNEI. The CDR3 nucleotides read TGTGCCAGCAATCTTCCCACAGGCGACACTGAAGCTTTCTTT. Residues: CASNLPTGDTEAFF.

The V and J genes are TRBV5-1 and TRBJ2-7; TRBD1 matches at 7 bases. The CDR3 consists of 14 residues. V gave up 2 bases and J gave up 0 bases; unmatched junction bases: 2. Germline V gene data show CDR1 as SGHRS and CDR2 as YFSETQ. In DNA form, the CDR3 reads TGCGCCAGCAGCTTTGAGGGGGCCTCCTACGAGCAGTACTTC. Protein sequence: CASSFEGASYEQYF.

With regard to this clone: A junction boundary mismatches the germline segment, possibly from a read error. The chain couples TRBV24-1 to TRBJ1-5; D is undetermined. Germline loops: CDR1 KGHDR, CDR2 SFDVKD. CDR3 length: 12 residues. CDR3 loop: CAASVPDQPQHF. CDR3 DNA sequence: TGTGCCGCCAGTGTCCCCGATCAGCCCCAGCATTTT.

This sequence joins TRBV10-3 and TRBJ2-2; TRBD2 agrees at 7 bases. The V gene end was trimmed by 10 bases and the J gene end by 2 bases; junction bases not matched to a gene: 13. Per germline, CDR1 ENHRY and CDR2 SYGVKD. CDR3 size: 16 residues. CDR3 bases: TGTGCCACCCCCGAGGGCGGGAGATATAACACCGGGGAGCTGTTTTTT. Its protein is CATPEGGRYNTGELFF.

The rearrangement joins TRBV11-2 to TRBJ2-7; 8 nucleotides agree with TRBD2. Losses at the gene ends were 5 bases for V and 2 bases for J; bases not matched to a gene: 8. The CDR3 spans 15 residues. Germline assignment: CDR1 SGHAT and CDR2 FQNNGV. This CDR3 is CASSQSTSGAYEQYF. The CDR3, as DNA: TGTGCCAGCAGCCAAAGCACTAGCGGTGCCTACGAGCAGTACTTC.

This clone was counted only a few times. This chain joins TRBV30 and TRBJ1-5; D possibly corresponds to TRBD1 (6 bases). The germline gives CDR1 GTSNPN, CDR2 SVGIG (reference sequence). The V and J ends lost 2 bases and 7 bases respectively, with 18 bases between them. The CDR3 runs to 15 residues. The CDR3 protein is CAWSTVQGLGQPQHF. The CDR3 DNA sequence: TGTGCCTGGAGTACGGTACAGGGTTTGGGCCAGCCCCAGCATTTT.

This clone was observed a handful of times. The rearrangement joins TRBV7-9 to TRBJ1-5; TRBD1 matches 7 bases. The CDR3 is 15 residues long. Germline V gene sequence: CDR1 SEHNR, CDR2 FQNEAQ (reference sequence). Trimming at V came to 5 bases and at J to 4 bases, leaving 8 bases not matched to a gene. The CDR3 reads CASSRTGSENQPQHF. The CDR3 region has the DNA TGTGCCAGCAGCCGGACAGGTTCGGAGAATCAGCCCCAGCATTTT.

The chain is built from TRBV7-9 and TRBJ1-1, with TRBD1 matching 7 bases. The CDR3 totals 13 residues. CDR1 SEHNR and CDR2 FQNEAQ come from the germline V gene (reference sequence). V dropped 1 base and J dropped 7; count of bases not matched to a gene: 3. Written as DNA, the CDR3 is TGTGCCAGCAGCTTAGAGGGGGCGGGTGAAGCTTTCTTT. Protein: CASSLEGAGEAFF.

The CDR3 sequence is CASSPRTGAYEQYF. CDR3 DNA: TGTGCCAGCAGCCCGAGGACAGGGGCCTACGAGCAGTACTTC. The V gene is TRBV9, the J gene TRBJ2-7; 9 bases align to TRBD1. Trimming at V came to 4 bases and at J to 2 bases, leaving 4 bases not matched to a gene. The CDR3 loop spans 14 amino acids. Germline V CDR1 and CDR2: SGDLS, YYNGEE.

This rearrangement joins TRBV11-3 to TRBJ2-5; TRBD2 aligns across 7 bases. V shed 3 bases and J 5 bases; nucleotides not matched to a gene: 9. Per germline, CDR1 SGHNT and CDR2 YENEEA. CDR3 length equals 15 residues. This chain's CDR3 is CASSFGGARGETQYF. CDR3 nucleotides: TGTGCCAGCAGCTTTGGGGGTGCGCGGGGGGAGACCCAGTACTTC.

The rearrangement joins TRBV5-8 to TRBJ2-3, with a possible D match to TRBD1 (6 bases). Deletions cut 5 bases from V and 2 bases from J, with 6 bases between. This CDR3 region has 12 residues. Germline loops: CDR1 SGHTS, CDR2 YDEGEE. DNA of the CDR3: TGTGCCAGCAGGGGACACACAGATACGCAGTATTTT. Amino acids: CASRGHTDTQYF.

The J gene is TRBJ1-2, the V gene TRBV6-4; a possible D gene is TRBD1 (6 bases). CDR3 length: 13 amino acids. V lost 7 bases and J lost 6, with 15 bases in between. Germline CDR1 reads MRHNA; CDR2 reads SNTAGT. The CDR3 DNA sequence: TGTGCCAGCAAACAGGGTCCTTCGGATGGCTACACCTTC. Protein product: CASKQGPSDGYTF.

The genes are TRBV6-5 and TRBJ2-7, with 7 positions matching TRBD2. CDR1 is MNHEY, CDR2 SVGAGI, per germline. The length of the CDR3 is 13 residues. V shed 6 bases and J 3 bases; nucleotides not matched to a gene: 5. In DNA form, the CDR3 reads TGTGCCAGCAGCTCGCGGGGGAACTACGAGCAGTACTTC. Its translation: CASSSRGNYEQYF.

This clone was seen a few times. The rearrangement links TRBV28 to TRBJ2-7, with 8 nucleotides matching TRBD1. The V gene end was trimmed by 2 bases and the J gene end by 2 bases; junction bases not matched to a gene: 11. CDR3 length: 17 amino acids. Germline CDR1 and CDR2: MDHEN and SYDVKM. The CDR3 nucleotides are TGTGCCAGCAGTTTAAGGACCTGGACAGGGAAGGCCTACGAGCAGTACTTC. Its translation: CASSLRTWTGKAYEQYF.

This chain joins TRBV7-9 and TRBJ1-1; 8 positions agree with TRBD1. Germline assignment: CDR1 SEHNR and CDR2 FQNEAQ (reference sequence). The length of the CDR3 is 16 residues. The V and J ends lost 2 bases and 2 bases, in that order; junction bases with no gene match: 7. The CDR3 sequence is CASSLSSPGGNTEAFF. The CDR3 coding sequence is TGTGCCAGCAGCTTAAGCTCGCCAGGGGGCAACACTGAAGCTTTCTTT.

The gene calls are TRBV19 and TRBJ2-6; D is possibly TRBD2 (5 bases). Per the germline V gene, CDR1 is LNHDA and CDR2 is SQIVND (reference sequence). Trimming removed 5 bases from V and 3 bases from J, with 11 bases in between. The CDR3 loop spans 15 amino acids. The CDR3 reads CASSGGAVGANVLTF. The CDR3 DNA follows: TGTGCCAGTAGTGGAGGTGCGGTTGGGGCCAACGTCCTGACTTTC.

The chain uses TRBV30 and TRBJ1-2, with D maybe TRBD1 (5 bases). Germline V CDR1 and CDR2: GTSNPN, SVGIG (reference sequence). CDR3 size: 16 residues. V was trimmed by 4 bases and J by 0 bases, leaving 18 bases between them. CDR3 DNA: TGTGCCTGGATCGCCGGGGAGGGACCATCTAACTATGGCTACACCTTC. Amino acid sequence: CAWIAGEGPSNYGYTF.

The chain links TRBV30 to TRBJ1-2; TRBD1 might be the D (6 bases). Germline V gene lookup returns CDR1 GTSNPN and CDR2 SVGIG (reference sequence). V was cut by 2 bases and J by 7 bases, with 17 bases left in between. This CDR3 has 14 residues. The CDR3 DNA sequence: TGTGCCTGGAGTCTAGGGGGGGGCGCTTCTGGCTACACCTTC. This codes for CAWSLGGGASGYTF.

V usage is TRBV6-5 and J usage is TRBJ1-6, with a tentative D call TRBD1 (5 bases). From germline, CDR1 is MNHEY and CDR2 SVGAGI. The CDR3 totals 13 residues. Trimming left V 6 bases short and J 9 bases short, with 12 bases between. CDR3 nucleotides: TGTGCCAGCAGCCCCTTCAGGGTTTCACCCCTCCACTTT. Amino acids: CASSPFRVSPLHF.